This T cell receptor beta chain derives from a study of blood T cell repertoires in COVID-19. Generated by immunoSEQ multiplex PCR, the TCRdb table keeps only in-frame clones and is missing some. The table includes roughly 280,000 clones, around 87% detected once. This TCR was sampled from a woman aged 18-29 years who had recovered from COVID-19. What was sequenced was PBMCs or T cells enriched from blood (not recorded which).

CDR3 residues: CASSHGGFNSPLHF. The CDR3 DNA is TGTGCCAGCAGCCACGGGGGATTCAATTCACCCCTCCACTTT. The V gene is TRBV3-1 (or the pseudogene TRBV3-2), the J gene TRBJ1-6, with D possibly being TRBD1 (5 bases). The CDR3 is made up of 14 amino acids. CDR1 and CDR2 (germline): LGHDT, YNNKEL (reference sequence). The V end was cut by 3 bases, the J end by 7 bases, with 10 bases between.